The clone carrying this TCR beta chain has only a few counts. Sequencing was performed with immunoSEQ multiplex PCR; in TCRdb, only in-frame clones are kept and a portion is missing. The repertoire consists of over 450,000 clones, with about 88% occurring once and the leading ten covering 7.5% to 9%. This entry belongs to a study of blood T cell repertoires in COVID-19. This CDR3 contains 17 residues. The V and J ends lost 0 bases and 6 bases, in that order; junction bases with no gene match: 12. Germline values: CDR1 KGHSY, CDR2 FQNENV. Sequencing was carried out using peripheral blood. The origin of this receptor is a woman in her fifties or sixties with COVID-19, enrolled during active disease. The chain combines TRBV16 with TRBJ2-7, with TRBD1 identical over 9 bases. Written as DNA, the CDR3 is TGTGCCAGCAGCCAATCCCTCGGACAGGGGCATTCCGGCGAGCAGTACTTC. It encodes CASSQSLGQGHSGEQYF.